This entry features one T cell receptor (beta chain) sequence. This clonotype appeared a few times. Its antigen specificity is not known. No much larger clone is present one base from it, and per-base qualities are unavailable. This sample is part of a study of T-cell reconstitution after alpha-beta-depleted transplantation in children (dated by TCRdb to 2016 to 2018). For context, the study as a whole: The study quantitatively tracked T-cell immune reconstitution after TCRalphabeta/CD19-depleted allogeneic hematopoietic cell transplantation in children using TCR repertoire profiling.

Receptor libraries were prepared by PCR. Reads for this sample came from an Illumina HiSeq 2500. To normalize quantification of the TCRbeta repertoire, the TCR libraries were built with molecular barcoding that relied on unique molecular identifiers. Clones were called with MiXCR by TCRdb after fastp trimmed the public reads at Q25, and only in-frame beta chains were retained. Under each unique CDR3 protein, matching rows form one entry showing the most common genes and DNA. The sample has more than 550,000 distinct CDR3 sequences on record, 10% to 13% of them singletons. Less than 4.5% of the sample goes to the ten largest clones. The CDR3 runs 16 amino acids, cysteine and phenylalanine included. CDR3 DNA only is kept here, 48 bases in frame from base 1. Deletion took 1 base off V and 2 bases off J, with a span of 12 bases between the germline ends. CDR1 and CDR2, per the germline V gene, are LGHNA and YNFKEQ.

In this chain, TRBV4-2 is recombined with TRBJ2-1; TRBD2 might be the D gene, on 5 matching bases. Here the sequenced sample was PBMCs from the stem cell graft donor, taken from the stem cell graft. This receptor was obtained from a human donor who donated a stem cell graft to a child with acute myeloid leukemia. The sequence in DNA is TGTGCCAGCAGCCAAGCGGGCGGGCCTCCCTACAATGAGCAGTTCTTC. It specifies CASSQAGGPPYNEQFF.